This T cell receptor (beta chain) was sequenced for a study of cytomegalovirus exposure and HLA in healthy donors. Libraries were prepared by immunoSEQ multiplex PCR; TCRdb keeps only in-frame clonotypes and omits some of them. The table has approximately 150,000 clones, about 89% seen once. Notes on this clone: No antigen is known for it.

The donors were part of the roughly 120-subject validation cohort, which stood apart from the approximately 670-subject first cohort. Study-wide findings and caveats: Investigators reported 150 to 200 TCR beta chains as tied to cytomegalovirus. Some public TCRs appeared in many individuals, while most sequences were rare.

Germline-derived CDR1 and CDR2 are SGHAT and FQDESV (reference sequence). Trimming cost V 1 base and J 6 bases; bases outside gene matches: 11. The CDR3 extends over 18 amino acids. The chain has TRBV11-1 and TRBJ2-1; 11 bases are a match to TRBD2. The clonotype was recovered from a man younger than 35 in good health and CMV-seronegative. Input material: PBMCs. CDR3 sequence (DNA): TGTGCCAGCAGCTTAGAGTTACCCCTAGCGGGGGGCCGCAATGAGCAGTTCTTC. Encoded protein: CASSLELPLAGGRNEQFF.